Shown below are 32 T cell receptor beta chains from a single sample sequenced in a study of blood T cell repertoires in COVID-19. Profiled with immunoSEQ multiplex PCR; TCRdb holds only in-frame clones, not every one. The sample comprises about 140,000 clones, roughly four fifths of which are singletons, and 7.5% to 8.5% rests with the top ten. Material for sequencing was peripheral blood. The receptors come from a human donor in a cohort sampled during active COVID-19.

This clone showed up just once. This rearrangement joins TRBV20-1 to TRBJ1-5; no clear D. The CDR3 runs to 14 residues. Trimming removed 3 bases at V and 2 bases at J, with 11 bases between. Germline CDR1 is DFQATT and CDR2 is SNEGSKA (reference sequence). CDR3 sequence reads: CSASAGIGNQPQHF. DNA of the CDR3: TGCAGTGCTAGTGCGGGGATCGGCAATCAGCCCCAGCATTTT.

The V call is TRBV27, the J call TRBJ2-3; 9 bases are shared with TRBD2. V trimming: 5 bases; J trimming: 0 bases; junction bases outside the gene matches: 9. Germline CDR1 and CDR2: MNHEY and SMNVEV (reference sequence). This CDR3 spans 17 amino acids. CDR3 residues: CASSPPLAGGSTDTQYF. The DNA of the CDR3 is TGTGCCAGCAGTCCCCCCCTGGCGGGGGGGAGCACAGATACGCAGTATTTT.

This chain joins TRBV7-2 and TRBJ2-7; TRBD2 agrees at 9 bases. The CDR3 runs 14 residues. Germline values: CDR1 SGHTA, CDR2 FQGNSA. Trimming removed 2 bases from V and 6 bases from J; junction bases left unmatched: 5. CDR3 sequence reads: CASSLSSGGSEQYF. In DNA, the CDR3 is TGTGCCAGCAGCTTAAGTAGCGGGGGCTCCGAGCAGTACTTC.

The J gene is TRBJ1-2, the V gene TRBV7-6, with a weak D call TRBD1 (5 bases). The V gene lost 5 bases and the J gene lost 8 bases, with 12 bases spanning the gap. This CDR3 spans 12 amino acids. The germline CDR1 and CDR2 sequences are SGHVS and FNYEAQ. The CDR3: CASSPGIRGYTF. The CDR3 DNA sequence: TGTGCCAGCAGCCCAGGGATCCGCGGCTACACCTTC.

The gene calls are TRBV18 and TRBJ1-1, with a tentative D call TRBD1 (5 bases). CDR3 length: 15 amino acids. Germline V lookup: CDR1 KGHSH, CDR2 LQKENI. V was shortened by 0 bases and J by 2 bases, with 10 bases between the two germline ends. Written as DNA, the CDR3 is TGTGCCAGCTCACCACCGTCCCAGGGAAACACTGAAGCTTTCTTT. Translation gives CASSPPSQGNTEAFF.

CDR3 sequence reads: CASSPLEKGNQETQYF. In nucleotides, the CDR3 is TGCGCCAGCAGTCCGTTGGAGAAGGGGAACCAAGAGACCCAGTACTTC. The J gene is TRBJ2-5, the V gene TRBV4-1, with D perhaps matching TRBD1 (5 bases). The CDR3 is 16 amino acids. The germline V gene encodes CDR1 MGHRA and CDR2 YSYEKL. Trimming cost V 6 bases and J 0 bases, with 17 bases left between them.

The rearrangement uses TRBV27 and TRBJ1-1, with a tentative D call TRBD1 (6 bases). Trimming took off 7 bases at V and 7 bases at J, with 19 bases between the two ends. The length of the CDR3 is 14 residues. Germline CDR1 MNHEY, CDR2 SMNVEV (reference sequence). CDR3 protein: CASTTAGAAGEAFF. The CDR3 region has the DNA TGTGCCAGCACCACCGCAGGGGCGGCCGGTGAAGCTTTCTTT.

The chain uses TRBV11-2 and TRBJ1-6; D call uncertain. V was shortened by 0 bases and J by 4 bases, with 19 bases between the two germline ends. The CDR3 is 19 amino acids. Germline V gene lookup returns CDR1 SGHAT and CDR2 FQNNGV. The DNA for the CDR3 is TGTGCCAGCAGCTTAGATACCCGCCAGGTCGGTTTGTATAATTCACCCCTCCACTTT. Translated, it gives CASSLDTRQVGLYNSPLHF.

The gene calls are TRBV7-3 and TRBJ2-1; 9 positions match TRBD2. Germline V gene lookup returns CDR1 SGHTA and CDR2 FQGTGA. The CDR3 is made up of 15 amino acids. The V segment lost 6 bases and the J segment 2 bases; nucleotides outside the gene matches: 5. CDR3 protein: CASRSLAGTYNEQFF. CDR3 nucleotides: TGTGCCAGCAGATCCCTAGCGGGAACCTACAATGAGCAGTTCTTC.

The chain employs TRBV2 and TRBJ1-2; D perhaps matches TRBD1 (6 bases). The V and J ends lost 4 bases and 6 bases respectively, with 15 bases between them. The CDR3 consists of 14 residues. Germline loops: CDR1 SNHLY, CDR2 FYNNEI. DNA of the CDR3: TGTGCCAGCAGTGCAAGGGGGAGAAGCGATGGCTACACCTTC. It codes for CASSARGRSDGYTF.

The chain recombines TRBV6-1 with TRBJ1-5; D is perhaps TRBD1 (6 bases). Between the trimmed V and J ends, which lost 3 bases and 0 bases, there was a span of 12 bases. The germline CDR1 and CDR2 sequences are MNHNS and SASEGT. The CDR3 runs to 16 residues. The CDR3 region is CASSDNAGVSNQPQHF. The DNA of the CDR3 is TGTGCCAGCAGTGACAACGCAGGGGTTAGCAATCAGCCCCAGCATTTT.

The rearrangement joins TRBV11-2 to TRBJ2-1; D unresolved. The CDR3 totals 17 residues. Germline V CDR1 and CDR2: SGHAT, FQNNGV. Trimming removed 5 bases at V and 0 bases at J, with 17 bases between. Written as DNA, the CDR3 is TGTGCCAGCAGCGCCCATGGCGGCCGGAGCTCCTACAATGAGCAGTTCTTC. Translated: CASSAHGGRSSYNEQFF. Full variable domain (remainder filled in from reference TRBV11-2 and TRBJ2-1): EAGVAQSPRYKIIEKRQSVAFWCNPISGHATLYWYQQILGQGPKLLIQFQNNGVVDDSQLPKDRFSAERLKGVDSTLKIQPAKLEDSAVYLCASSAHGGRSSYNEQFFGPGTRLTVL.

The chain couples TRBV19 to TRBJ2-2; D is unresolved. This CDR3 contains 14 residues. Germline lookup yields CDR1 LNHDA and CDR2 SQIVND (reference sequence). Trimming left V 7 bases short and J 0 bases short, with 9 bases between. The DNA of the CDR3 is TGTGCCAGTAATACAGTCGCGAACACCGGGGAGCTGTTTTTT. Translating gives CASNTVANTGELFF.

V is TRBV6-1 and J is TRBJ2-6; D is ambiguous. Germline values: CDR1 MNHNS, CDR2 SASEGT. The CDR3 loop spans 14 amino acids. Trimming pared 3 bases from V and 4 bases from J, leaving 7 bases between. The CDR3: CASSDPRGANVLTF. In DNA, the CDR3 is TGTGCCAGCAGTGACCCGAGAGGGGCCAACGTCCTGACTTTC.

Only a few counts were recorded for this clone. The gene calls are TRBV5-1 and TRBJ1-4, with 8 bases fitting TRBD1. With 4 bases clipped from V and 6 bases from J, the junction kept 2 bases outside the gene matches. The CDR3 consists of 13 residues. CDR1 SGHRS and CDR2 YFSETQ come from the germline V gene. The CDR3 bases are TGCGCCAGCAGCCCGGGACAGGATGAAAAACTGTTTTTT. Translated, it gives CASSPGQDEKLFF.

The genes are TRBV7-9 and TRBJ1-5; the match to TRBD1 covers 10 bases. CDR3 size: 15 residues. Losses at the gene ends were 1 base for V and 4 bases for J; bases not matched to a gene: 1. Germline V lookup: CDR1 SEHNR, CDR2 FQNEAQ (reference sequence). In DNA, the CDR3 is TGTGCCAGCAGCTTAGGACAGGGGGCGAATCAGCCCCAGCATTTT. Its translation is CASSLGQGANQPQHF.

The J gene is TRBJ2-1, the V gene TRBV21-1; the table's D call of TRBD1 was not tested on the DNA. TRBV21-1 is a listed pseudogene. The CDR3 length is 16 residues. The CDR3 nucleotides are TGTGCCAGCAGCAACTCCAGGGTGCCCTCCTACAATGAGCAGTTCTTC. This gives the protein CASSNSRVPSYNEQFF.

Remarks on this clone: Within the sample, other DNA sequences also encode this same CDR3. The rearrangement links TRBV7-9 to TRBJ1-1; the match to TRBD1 covers 7 bases. The V gene's germline CDR1 is SEHNR and CDR2 FQNEAQ (reference sequence). V lost 2 bases to trimming and J lost 5 bases; unmatched junction nucleotides: 2. The CDR3 covers 13 residues. The CDR3 bases are TGTGCCAGCAGCTTATCAGGGGGTACTGAAGCTTTCTTT. It encodes CASSLSGGTEAFF.

This rearrangement joins TRBV27 to TRBJ2-3; 7 bases map to TRBD2. The germline CDR1 and CDR2 sequences are MNHEY and SMNVEV (reference sequence). This CDR3 contains 15 residues. The ends lost 3 bases at V and 1 base at J; junction bases unmatched: 4. CDR3 sequence reads: CASSFPAGGTDTQYF. In DNA form, the CDR3 reads TGTGCCAGCAGTTTTCCCGCGGGGGGCACAGATACGCAGTATTTT.

This clone was recorded once. The V gene is TRBV3-1 (or the pseudogene TRBV3-2), the J gene TRBJ1-5, with no clear D. Germline lookup yields CDR1 LGHDT and CDR2 YNNKEL (reference sequence). V lost 0 bases to trimming and J lost 4 bases, with 13 bases between them. This CDR3 region has 16 residues. The CDR3 DNA follows: TGTGCCAGCAGCCAAGATGGGTCCGGGTTGAATCAGCCCCAGCATTTT. This encodes CASSQDGSGLNQPQHF.

The rearrangement uses TRBV5-1 and TRBJ1-2, with D maybe TRBD1 (5 bases). The length of the CDR3 is 16 residues. V dropped 5 bases and J dropped 2 bases, with 19 bases sitting between them. CDR1 and CDR2 (germline): SGHRS, YFSETQ. This chain's CDR3 is CASSHGGAETNYGYTF. The CDR3 coding sequence is TGCGCCAGCAGTCACGGAGGGGCGGAGACCAACTATGGCTACACCTTC.

The gene calls are TRBV4-1 and TRBJ2-2; 9 positions match TRBD2. With 0 bases clipped from V and 0 bases from J, the junction kept 8 bases outside the gene matches. Germline values: CDR1 MGHRA, CDR2 YSYEKL. This CDR3 is built from 19 residues. Written as DNA, the CDR3 is TGCGCCAGCAGCCAAGAGGGCGGGGGGGCCTCCGCGAACACCGGGGAGCTGTTTTTT. Its protein is CASSQEGGGASANTGELFF.

V usage is TRBV19 and J usage is TRBJ2-1; D is uncertain. V lost 3 bases, J lost 4 bases, and 16 bases lay in between. CDR3 size: 16 residues. Per germline, CDR1 LNHDA and CDR2 SQIVND (reference sequence). This CDR3 reads CASSIVRNYPYNEQFF. CDR3 DNA: TGTGCCAGTAGTATTGTCCGCAACTACCCATACAATGAGCAGTTCTTC.

The chain uses TRBV6-5 and TRBJ1-2; D perhaps matches TRBD1 (6 bases). Trimming removed 6 bases at V and 8 bases at J, with 16 bases between. This CDR3 is built from 13 residues. Germline V gives CDR1 MNHEY, CDR2 SVGAGI. The CDR3 DNA sequence: TGTGCCAGCAGCTACACAGGGACGCGGGGCTACACCTTC. Protein product: CASSYTGTRGYTF.

In DNA form, the CDR3 reads TGTGCCAGCAGTCCCTTAGCGGGGGGGTTGTACAATGAGCAGTTCTTC. It yields the protein CASSPLAGGLYNEQFF. The chain has TRBV7-3 and TRBJ2-1, with 11 bases fitting TRBD2. With V trimmed by 6 bases and J by 4 bases, 8 bases remained unmatched. CDR1 is SGHTA and CDR2 is FQGTGA in the germline V gene. CDR3 length equals 16 residues.

In this sample, this clone turned up once. This chain uses TRBV28 with TRBJ2-7, with TRBD1 identical over 7 bases. CDR1 is MDHEN and CDR2 is SYDVKM in the germline V gene. After removal of 8 bases from V and 2 bases from J, the junction contained 12 bases not matched to a gene. The CDR3 consists of 15 residues. CDR3 bases: TGTGCCAGCTTATTTACTGGGCAGGGGGCCTACGAGCAGTACTTC. It translates to CASLFTGQGAYEQYF.

The V and J genes are TRBV24-1 and TRBJ1-6; D gene uncertain. The germline V gene has CDR1 KGHDR and CDR2 SFDVKD. The CDR3 is 16 residues long. V was trimmed by 8 bases and J by 0 bases, leaving 13 bases between them. The CDR3 is CATMEGPSSYNSPLHF. CDR3 sequence (DNA): TGTGCCACCATGGAGGGCCCCAGCTCCTATAATTCACCCCTCCACTTT.

This chain links TRBV11-2 with TRBJ2-7, with a tentative D call TRBD2 (5 bases). The length of the CDR3 is 14 residues. Germline V gene sequence: CDR1 SGHAT, CDR2 FQNNGV. Trimming shortened V by 7 bases and J by 6 bases, and 19 bases separated the two germline ends. This CDR3 is CASNPHNGKGEQYF. The CDR3 bases are TGTGCCAGCAACCCTCATAACGGGAAGGGCGAGCAGTACTTC.

V gene TRBV7-9 combines with J gene TRBJ2-1; 11 bases are shared with TRBD1. After removal of 5 bases from V and 7 bases from J, the junction contained 10 bases not matched to a gene. The CDR3 is 16 amino acids. Germline CDR1 SEHNR, CDR2 FQNEAQ (reference sequence). The CDR3 coding sequence is TGTGCCAGCAGCCCCGTTTGGGGACAGGGGGGAAATGAGCAGTTCTTC. It specifies CASSPVWGQGGNEQFF.

The rearrangement uses TRBV9 and TRBJ2-1, with 8 bases matching TRBD2. CDR3 length: 14 residues. V lost 0 bases and J lost 7; bases outside the gene matches: 3. Germline V gene lookup returns CDR1 SGDLS and CDR2 YYNGEE. The CDR3, as DNA: TGTGCCAGCAGCGTAGGCGGGGGGCCAAATGAGCAGTTCTTC. Protein product: CASSVGGGPNEQFF. The full variable domain, completed using reference TRBV9 and TRBJ2-1, is DSGVTQTPKHLITATGQRVTLRCSPRSGDLSVYWYQQSLDQGLQFLIQYYNGEERAKGNILERFSAQQFPDLHSELNLSSLELGDSALYFCASSVGGGPNEQFFGPGTRLTVL.

This chain links TRBV5-1 with TRBJ2-2, with a tentative D call TRBD1 (5 bases). From germline, CDR1 is SGHRS and CDR2 YFSETQ. The V and J ends lost 4 bases and 0 bases respectively, with 7 bases between them. The CDR3 has 14 amino acids. The CDR3 loop is CASSRGSNTGELFF. The CDR3 bases are TGCGCCAGCAGCAGGGGATCGAACACCGGGGAGCTGTTTTTT.

The sample holds a few counts of this clone. The chain carries TRBV6-6 and TRBJ1-5; 7 bases fit TRBD1. The ends lost 5 bases at V and 3 bases at J; junction bases unmatched: 7. The germline V gene has CDR1 MNHNY and CDR2 SVGAGI (reference sequence). CDR3 length: 15 residues. This CDR3 reads CASSPGQVPNQPQHF. The CDR3 DNA follows: TGTGCCAGCAGTCCCGGACAGGTCCCCAATCAGCCCCAGCATTTT.